One and the same sample provided the 20 T cell receptor beta chains below, sequenced in a study of blood T cell repertoires in COVID-19. Profiled with immunoSEQ multiplex PCR; TCRdb holds only in-frame clones, not every one. The data contain under 200,000 clones, roughly 80% of them seen just once; the ten biggest clones take up 17%. The sample taken for sequencing was peripheral blood. The source is a man aged 55-75 years with active or convalescent COVID-19.

V and J are TRBV10-3 and TRBJ2-2, with a weak D call TRBD2 (5 bases). Germline CDR1 reads ENHRY; CDR2 reads SYGVKD. The CDR3 length is 15 residues. V gave up 4 bases and J gave up 0 bases, with 9 bases separating them. In DNA, the CDR3 is TGTGCCATCAGTGGAGGACTGACGAACACCGGGGAGCTGTTTTTT. The encoded protein is CAISGGLTNTGELFF.

This clone has a single count. This chain uses TRBV5-1 with TRBJ2-3; D perhaps matches TRBD1 (8 bases). CDR3 length: 15 residues. Germline CDR1 and CDR2: SGHRS and YFSETQ. V shed 4 bases and J shed 4 bases, with 16 bases lying between them. CDR3 region: CASSQGAGEADTQYF. The CDR3 nucleotides are TGCGCCAGCAGCCAGGGGGCGGGAGAGGCAGATACGCAGTATTTT.

The chain links TRBV27 to TRBJ2-3; 9 positions match TRBD2. Germline V CDR1 and CDR2: MNHEY, SMNVEV (reference sequence). The V and J ends lost 7 bases and 2 bases, in that order; junction bases with no gene match: 10. The CDR3 sequence is 16 residues long. The CDR3 nucleotides are TGTGCCAGCACCCTCCCCCAGCGGGAGGACACAGATACGCAGTATTTT. This sequence encodes CASTLPQREDTDTQYF.

The rearrangement uses TRBV9 and TRBJ2-1, with TRBD2 matching 8 bases. Germline V CDR1 and CDR2: SGDLS, YYNGEE. The CDR3 has 15 residues. V shed 3 bases and J 0 bases; nucleotides not matched to a gene: 2. This CDR3 reads CASSAREGSYNEQFF. The CDR3 DNA sequence: TGTGCCAGCAGCGCCCGGGAGGGCTCCTACAATGAGCAGTTCTTC. The full variable domain, with the rest looked up from reference TRBV9 and TRBJ2-1, is DSGVTQTPKHLITATGQRVTLRCSPRSGDLSVYWYQQSLDQGLQFLIQYYNGEERAKGNILERFSAQQFPDLHSELNLSSLELGDSALYFCASSAREGSYNEQFFGPGTRLTVL.

This chain joins TRBV9 and TRBJ2-7, with 7 nucleotides matching TRBD2. This CDR3 region has 15 residues. Germline V lookup: CDR1 SGDLS, CDR2 YYNGEE. V was pared by 4 bases and J by 4 bases, with 11 bases of the junction left unmatched. The chain's CDR3 is CASSPWGGRSYEQYF. CDR3 in DNA: TGTGCCAGCAGCCCCTGGGGCGGGAGATCTTACGAGCAGTACTTC.

This chain uses TRBV27 with TRBJ2-5; TRBD2 agrees at 8 bases. V lost 5 bases to trimming and J lost 4 bases; unmatched junction nucleotides: 6. CDR3 length: 14 amino acids. Germline lookup yields CDR1 MNHEY and CDR2 SMNVEV (reference sequence). This chain's CDR3 is CASSPGTRGETQYF. CDR3 coding DNA: TGTGCCAGCAGTCCTGGGACTAGAGGAGAGACCCAGTACTTC.

V and J are TRBV2 and TRBJ2-2, with 9 bases aligning to TRBD2. After removal of 7 bases from V and 4 bases from J, the junction contained 7 bases not matched to a gene. The germline CDR1 and CDR2 sequences are SNHLY and FYNNEI. The CDR3 has 15 amino acids. CDR3 bases: TGTGCCAGCAAGAGACTAGCGGAGCCCACCGGGGAGCTGTTTTTT. Translating gives CASKRLAEPTGELFF. The variable domain in full, completed from reference TRBV2 and TRBJ2-2, reads EPEVTQTPSHQVTQMGQEVILRCVPISNHLYFYWYRQILGQKVEFLVSFYNNEISEKSEIFDDQFSVERPDGSNFTLKIRSTKLEDSAMYFCASKRLAEPTGELFFGEGSRLTVL.

Points on this clone: The germline gene is not matched at one end of the junction; a read error may be the cause. In DNA form, the CDR3 reads TGCGCCAGCAGCCCGGAGGATCCCCTAGCTTCGATTATCTTT. Its translation is CASSPEDPLASIIF. The rearrangement links TRBV5-1 to TRBJ1-1; D is unresolved. CDR1 is SGHRS and CDR2 is YFSETQ in the germline V gene. This CDR3 region has 14 residues.

The chain combines TRBV4-2 with TRBJ2-3; 13 bases match TRBD2. V was clipped by 4 bases and J by 6 bases; unmatched bases: 7. CDR3 size: 16 residues. The germline V gene encodes CDR1 LGHNA and CDR2 YNFKEQ. The CDR3 DNA is TGTGCCAGCAGCCTCCGGACTAGCGGGAGCGGGGATACGCAGTATTTT. Translating it yields CASSLRTSGSGDTQYF.

The V call is TRBV7-6, the J call TRBJ1-3; D is uncertain. The CDR3 covers 14 residues. The V end was cut by 1 base, the J end by 4 bases, with 8 bases between. Germline V gene data show CDR1 as SGHVS and CDR2 as FNYEAQ. The CDR3 DNA sequence: TGTGCCAGCAGCTTAGGAGAGGGAGGAAACACCATATATTTT. It encodes CASSLGEGGNTIYF. Together with reference TRBV7-6 and TRBJ1-3, the CDR3 gives the full variable domain: GAGVSQSPRYKVTKRGQDVALRCDPISGHVSLYWYRQALGQGPEFLTYFNYEAQQDKSGLPNDRFSAERPEGSISTLTIQRTEQRDSAMYRCASSLGEGGNTIYFGEGSWLTVV.

This chain connects TRBV4-2 to TRBJ1-1; D uncertain. CDR3 length: 16 amino acids. V lost 3 bases and J 0 bases, leaving 14 bases between the germline ends. Looked up from germline, CDR1 is LGHNA and CDR2 is YNFKEQ. The CDR3 reads CASSQAVGGLNTEAFF. The CDR3 DNA sequence: TGTGCCAGCAGCCAGGCCGTCGGAGGGCTGAACACTGAAGCTTTCTTT.

This clone has just one count. J is TRBJ1-4 and V is TRBV5-1; TRBD1 is a possible D gene (6 bases). Germline-derived CDR1 and CDR2 are SGHRS and YFSETQ. The CDR3 contains 14 residues. V gave up 0 bases and J gave up 6 bases, with 9 bases separating them. CDR3 sequence (DNA): TGCGCCAGCAGCTTGGATGGGGGCGATGAAAAACTGTTTTTT. It is translated as CASSLDGGDEKLFF.

The sample holds a few counts of this clone. The rearrangement joins TRBV5-1 to TRBJ2-2; no firm D call. The V gene's germline CDR1 is SGHRS and CDR2 YFSETQ. The CDR3 sequence is 15 residues long. Trimming took 5 bases from V and 6 from J, leaving 17 bases between them. The CDR3 nucleotides read TGCGCCAGCAGTCTGTCCGGGTTTCATCCCGGGGAGCTGTTTTTT. It yields the protein CASSLSGFHPGELFF.

The chain uses TRBV28 and TRBJ1-1; 8 nucleotides agree with TRBD1. The CDR3 runs 14 residues. V dropped 7 bases and J dropped 9; count of bases not matched to a gene: 13. The germline gives CDR1 MDHEN, CDR2 SYDVKM. The CDR3 sequence: CASIPGGQAPKAFF. The CDR3 region has the DNA TGTGCCAGCATCCCGGGGGGACAGGCTCCTAAAGCTTTCTTT.

This clone was recorded only once. The rearrangement links TRBV3-1 (or the pseudogene TRBV3-2) to TRBJ1-5, with a tentative D call TRBD1 (5 bases). Germline assignment: CDR1 LGHDT and CDR2 YNNKEL (reference sequence). The CDR3 is 15 residues long. The V end lost 0 bases, the J end lost 5 bases, and 11 bases lay between the germline ends. In DNA, the CDR3 is TGTGCCAGCAGCCAAGATGGCGGGGGGGATCAGCCCCAGCATTTT. Its translation is CASSQDGGGDQPQHF.

The V call is TRBV5-6, the J call TRBJ1-3; D might be TRBD1 (5 bases). With 0 bases removed from V and 2 bases from J, the gap between germline ends came to 9 bases. The CDR3 extends over 15 amino acids. Germline V gives CDR1 SGHDT, CDR2 YYEEEE. The CDR3 loop is CASSLATGAGNTIYF. The CDR3 bases are TGTGCCAGCAGCTTGGCAACAGGAGCTGGAAACACCATATATTTT.

The rearrangement uses TRBV25-1 and TRBJ2-1, with TRBD1 as a possible D gene (6 bases). V lost 2 bases, J lost 8 bases, and 10 bases lay in between. This CDR3 region has 13 residues. Germline CDR1 and CDR2: MGHDK and SYGVNS. CDR3 DNA: TGTGCCAGCAGTGAACGGACAGTTTATGAGCAGTTCTTC. Residues: CASSERTVYEQFF.

In regard to this clone: Relative to the germline gene, one junction end is altered; a read error may explain this. The chain has TRBV5-8 and TRBJ1-2; a weak D match, TRBD1 (6 bases). CDR3 length: 13 amino acids. Germline V gene sequence: CDR1 SGHTS, CDR2 YDEGEE. CDR3 amino acids: CASSYRANYGYTF. CDR3 DNA sequence: TGTGCCAGCAGCTACAGGGCTAATTATGGCTACACCTTC.

This chain connects TRBV15 to TRBJ1-1, with D unresolved. CDR1 LNHNV and CDR2 YYDKDF come from the germline V gene (reference sequence). CDR3 length: 15 residues. Trimming stripped 0 bases from V and 6 bases from J, with 14 bases between. CDR3 in amino acids: CATSRDRREVAEAFF. CDR3 in DNA: TGTGCCACCAGCAGAGATCGACGTGAGGTCGCTGAAGCTTTCTTT.

The V and J genes are TRBV5-6 and TRBJ1-3; no firm D call. From germline, CDR1 is SGHDT and CDR2 YYEEEE. Trimming took off 3 bases at V and 0 bases at J, with 10 bases between the two ends. The CDR3 totals 15 residues. CDR3 sequence (DNA): TGTGCCAGCAGCTCTTCCTGGGCCTCTGGAAACACCATATATTTT. Translated, it gives CASSSSWASGNTIYF.